The 5 T cell receptor beta chains in this list originate from one sample, sequenced in a study of T cell clones after liver transplantation. TCRdb keeps only in-frame clones here, not all; method: immunoSEQ multiplex PCR. This table holds about 75,000 clones, roughly 84% found once. Material: CD4+ T cells from blood, obtained roughly 48 months after liver transplant. The receptors shown here come from a human patient who received a liver transplant. Some T cells may be transferred from the graft donor.

The chain carries TRBV21-1 and TRBJ2-1; the tabulated D call, TRBD1, remains unverified against the DNA. TRBV21-1 is designated a pseudogene. The CDR3 contains 12 residues. In DNA form, the CDR3 reads TGTGCCAGCAGCACCCACATTAATGAGCAGTTCTTC. Translation: CASSTHINEQFF.

The chain is built from TRBV7-6 and TRBJ1-1; no definite D call. Trimming removed 0 bases at V and 0 bases at J, with 11 bases between. The CDR3 totals 16 residues. CDR1 is SGHVS and CDR2 is FNYEAQ in the germline V gene. CDR3 amino acids: CASSLAGSGLNTEAFF. The CDR3 nucleotides are TGTGCCAGCAGCTTAGCGGGGTCCGGGTTGAACACTGAAGCTTTCTTT.

The CDR3 spells CASSSRGQDTEAFF. DNA of the CDR3: TGTGCCAGTAGTTCCAGGGGGCAGGACACTGAAGCTTTCTTT. V usage is TRBV19 and J usage is TRBJ1-1; 8 nucleotides match TRBD1. CDR1 is LNHDA, CDR2 SQIVND, per germline (reference sequence). V shed 5 bases, J shed 3 bases, and the junction held 5 bases outside the gene matches. This CDR3 has 14 amino acids.

This clone was observed a few times. This chain connects TRBV5-1 to TRBJ2-1; tentative D call: TRBD2 (6 bases). V shed 0 bases and J shed 2 bases, with 9 bases lying between them. This CDR3 region has 15 residues. Germline CDR1 SGHRS, CDR2 YFSETQ. The DNA for the CDR3 is TGCGCCAGCAGCTTGGAGGCGGGGACCTACAATGAGCAGTTCTTC. Residues: CASSLEAGTYNEQFF.

This clone occurred once. The chain carries TRBV7-2 and TRBJ2-5; 10 bases line up with TRBD1. The V and J ends lost 3 bases and 3 bases, in that order; junction bases with no gene match: 4. The CDR3 has 15 residues. Germline V gene lookup returns CDR1 SGHTA and CDR2 FQGNSA. This CDR3 reads CASSFAGTGEETQYF. The CDR3 nucleotides read TGTGCCAGCAGCTTCGCCGGGACAGGGGAAGAGACCCAGTACTTC.